The subject of this entry is one T cell receptor beta chain. What it binds is unknown. PCR amplification relied on 60 Vbeta primers (plus 13 Jbeta primers). Profiling relied on immunoSEQ multiplex PCR, and the TCRdb table lists in-frame clones only, not all of them. Its listing shows more than 110,000 clones. This entry is derived from a study of cytomegalovirus exposure and HLA in healthy donors. For the study at large: Out of around 360 genotyped donors, 81% belonged to the Caucasian-associated ancestry cluster. Overall study findings and caveats: A later analysis found most CMV-associated TCR beta chains apparently HLA-restricted.

J gave up 13 bases and V 6 bases, and 12 bases lay outside the gene matches. CDR3 length equals 12 residues. Per germline, CDR1 ENHRY and CDR2 SYGVKD. The receptor's source is a man in his forties or fifties in good health and CMV-seronegative. Sequencing was carried out using PBMCs. The chain couples TRBV10-3 to TRBJ2-7; 7 nucleotides match TRBD1. The CDR3 nucleotides are TGTGCCATCAGGGGCTCTGGAGACAGGGCTTACTTC. This translates into CAIRGSGDRAYF.